Following are 24 T cell receptor beta chains from one sample sequenced in a study of T cells in Graves' hyperthyroidism and ophthalmopathy. Amplified TCR beta CDR3 regions derived from RNA transcripts. TCR CDR3 underwent first-round RT-PCR with the HTBI primer set. TCRdb processed the multiplex PCR reads anew with MiXCR; each CDR3 protein has one entry. The repertoire includes hundreds of thousands of distinct CDR3 sequences, 25% of them detected once, and around 28% sits in the top ten. Sequenced: blood. These receptors came from a middle-aged man with Graves' hyperthyroidism that later progressed to Graves' ophthalmopathy.

This clonotype was seen many times. This likely comes from a read error, as the CDR3 has no conserved phenylalanine or tryptophan at its end. The chain employs TRBV6-2 or TRBV6-3 and TRBJ1-3, with a weak D call TRBD1 (5 bases). This CDR3 contains 13 residues. The V gene's germline CDR1 is MNHEY and CDR2 SVGEGT. Deletions cut 8 bases from V and 8 bases from J, with 16 bases between. CDR3 DNA: TGTGCCAGCTTGGGACGTCGGCCTTACACCATATATCTT. Translating gives CASLGRRPYTIYL.

V is TRBV2 and J is TRBJ1-1; 9 bases match TRBD1. This CDR3 contains 11 residues. Per germline, CDR1 SNHLY and CDR2 FYNNEI. Trimming took 7 bases from V and 8 from J; bases not matched to a gene: 2. The CDR3 loop is CASNTGGEAFF. The CDR3 DNA follows: TGTGCCAGCAACACAGGGGGCGAAGCTTTCTTT.

This clonotype has ten or more counts. The genes are TRBV30 and TRBJ2-7; D ambiguous. CDR3 length: 14 amino acids. V lost 1 base and J 5 bases, leaving 15 bases between the germline ends. Per the germline V gene, CDR1 is GTSNPN and CDR2 is SVGIG (reference sequence). This CDR3 reads CAWSGRAKYNEQYF. The CDR3 coding sequence is TGTGCCTGGAGTGGTAGGGCGAAATACAACGAGCAGTACTTC.

This clonotype was recorded at least ten times. The CDR3 here is CASSISREETQYF. The CDR3 bases are TGTGCCAGTAGTATCTCCAGGGAAGAGACCCAGTACTTC. V is TRBV19 and J is TRBJ2-5; D perhaps matches TRBD1 (5 bases). V was pared by 3 bases and J by 3 bases, with 8 bases between. CDR1 LNHDA and CDR2 SQIVND come from the germline V gene (reference sequence). This CDR3 has 13 amino acids.

The rearrangement links TRBV28 to TRBJ2-7, with 15 positions matching TRBD2. The germline V gene encodes CDR1 MDHEN and CDR2 SYDVKM. The trim removed 6 bases at V and 5 bases at J, leaving 5 bases unmatched. CDR3 size: 15 residues. CDR3 protein: CASRGTSGRLHEQYF. The CDR3, as DNA: TGTGCCAGCAGGGGGACTAGCGGGAGGTTGCACGAGCAGTACTTC. Supplemented by reference TRBV28 and TRBJ2-7, the full variable domain reads DVKVTQSSRYLVKRTGEKVFLECVQDMDHENMFWYRQDPGLGLRLIYFSYDVKMKEKGDIPEGYSVSREKKERFSLILESASTNQTSMYLCASRGTSGRLHEQYFGPGTRLTVT.

This clonotype was found many times. This likely comes from a read error, as the CDR3 has no conserved phenylalanine or tryptophan at its end. The V and J genes are TRBV7-8 and TRBJ1-2, with D unresolved. In germline, CDR1 is SGHVS, CDR2 FQNEAQ. The CDR3 has 13 residues. The V and J ends lost 4 bases and 0 bases respectively, with 6 bases between them. The CDR3 DNA follows: TGTGCCAGCAGCTCCCGAGCTAACTATGGCTACACCCTC. Protein: CASSSRANYGYTL.

V gene TRBV6-1 combines with J gene TRBJ1-1, with 8 bases that match TRBD1. With 6 bases clipped from V and 10 bases from J, the junction kept 19 bases outside the gene matches. Germline CDR1 and CDR2: MNHNS and SASEGT. This CDR3 spans 16 amino acids. The CDR3 region has the DNA TGTGCCAGCAGGGCATATGGACAGGGTAACCTTGTCGGAGCTTTCTTT. Protein product: CASRAYGQGNLVGAFF.

In its sample, this clonotype was seen many times. J is TRBJ2-7 and V is TRBV20-1; 8 nucleotides align to TRBD2. Trimming at V came to 3 bases and at J to 6 bases, leaving 16 bases not matched to a gene. This CDR3 comprises 16 residues. Per the germline V gene, CDR1 is DFQATT and CDR2 is SNEGSKA (reference sequence). The CDR3 nucleotides read TGCAGTGCTAGCCAACTAGCGGCCCTACCCTCGGGCGAGCAGTACTTC. It yields the protein CSASQLAALPSGEQYF.

Many counts were recorded for this clonotype. The rearrangement links TRBV4-2 to TRBJ1-5; unclear D gene. The CDR3 sequence is 14 residues long. In germline, CDR1 is LGHNA, CDR2 YNFKEQ. The V and J ends lost 0 bases and 6 bases respectively, with 9 bases between them. The CDR3, as DNA: TGTGCCAGCAGCCAAGATCTGGGAGGTCAGCCCCAGCATTTT. It translates to CASSQDLGGQPQHF.

This clonotype has ten or more counts. The rearrangement uses TRBV27 and TRBJ2-7; TRBD1 might be the D (5 bases). CDR1 and CDR2 from the germline V gene are MNHEY and SMNVEV (reference sequence). V gave up 0 bases and J gave up 2 bases, with 8 bases separating them. This CDR3 has 14 residues. The CDR3 coding sequence is TGTGCCAGCAGTTTATCGGGGCGCACCTACGAGCAGTACTTC. Protein sequence: CASSLSGRTYEQYF.

This clonotype occurred many times. The chain has TRBV6-5 and TRBJ1-1; TRBD1 agrees at 9 bases. The CDR3 has 15 amino acids. Per the germline V gene, CDR1 is MNHEY and CDR2 is SVGAGI. With 2 bases clipped from V and 4 bases from J, the junction kept 5 bases outside the gene matches. DNA for the CDR3: TGTGCCAGCAGTTACGGGACAGGGAGTGGCACTGAAGCTTTCTTT. It encodes CASSYGTGSGTEAFF.

This clonotype was seen many times. The chain has TRBV27 and TRBJ2-5; no clear D. Trimming pared 4 bases from V and 4 bases from J, leaving 10 bases between. CDR3 size: 13 residues. Germline-derived CDR1 and CDR2 are MNHEY and SMNVEV (reference sequence). The CDR3 DNA sequence: TGTGCCAGCAGTTCCTCCCCTCGAGAGACCCAGTACTTC. This encodes CASSSSPRETQYF.

This clonotype was observed many times. This chain connects TRBV6-2 or TRBV6-3 to TRBJ1-5, with D possibly being TRBD1 (6 bases). Germline CDR1 MNHEY, CDR2 SVGEGT. The V and J ends lost 2 bases and 7 bases respectively, with 15 bases between them. There are 15 residues in the CDR3. The CDR3, as DNA: TGTGCCAGCAGTTACGGCGGGGGCTTGGGACAGCCCCAGCATTTT. Translation: CASSYGGGLGQPQHF.

This chain joins TRBV7-9 and TRBJ2-2; 7 nucleotides match TRBD2. J lost 4 bases, V lost 5 bases, and 7 bases had no gene match. Germline V gives CDR1 SEHNR, CDR2 FQNEAQ (reference sequence). This CDR3 is built from 15 residues. The CDR3, as DNA: TGTGCCAGCAGCCCCCGACTAGCAGGCACCGGGGAGCTGTTTTTT. Translated: CASSPRLAGTGELFF.

The CDR3 nucleotides are TGTGCCAGCAGTTACACCGTTGGCGAGCAGTACTTC. Protein sequence: CASSYTVGEQYF. The chain joins TRBV6-2 or TRBV6-3 to TRBJ2-7; D not certain. Trimming left V 2 bases short and J 6 bases short, with 8 bases between. Looked up from germline, CDR1 is MNHEY and CDR2 is SVGEGT. The CDR3 is 12 residues long.

CDR3 bases: TGTGCCAGCAGACCACCGGGATTCTCTGGAAACACCATATATTTT. Translated: CASRPPGFSGNTIYF. This chain joins TRBV6-2 or TRBV6-3 and TRBJ1-3; D gene unclear. The CDR3 loop spans 15 amino acids. The germline V gene encodes CDR1 MNHEY and CDR2 SVGEGT. The germline V and J ends were trimmed by 6 bases and 0 bases, with 12 bases remaining between them.

This clonotype occurred many times. This chain connects TRBV13 to TRBJ1-1, with 7 bases matching TRBD1. The junction had 7 bases not matched to a gene; V was cut back by 0 bases and J by 3 bases. The CDR3 spans 16 residues. CDR1 PRHDT and CDR2 FYEKMQ come from the germline V gene (reference sequence). The CDR3 spells CASSLGRTGGDTEAFF. In DNA form, the CDR3 reads TGTGCCAGCAGCTTAGGCCGGACAGGAGGGGACACTGAAGCTTTCTTT.

At least ten counts were recorded for this clonotype. As DNA, the CDR3 is TGTGCCAGTCGGGACCCAACCTACGAGCAGTACTTC. Translating gives CASRDPTYEQYF. The chain uses TRBV28 and TRBJ2-7, with D perhaps assigned TRBD1 or TRBD2 (5 bases each). Trimming pared 9 bases from V and 2 bases from J, leaving 11 bases between. This CDR3 has 12 residues. CDR1 and CDR2 (germline): MDHEN, SYDVKM.

This clonotype was observed at least ten times. The rearrangement joins TRBV30 to TRBJ1-3; possible D gene TRBD1, 5 bases. The V end was cut by 4 bases, the J end by 6 bases, with 13 bases between. Germline lookup yields CDR1 GTSNPN and CDR2 SVGIG (reference sequence). The CDR3 consists of 13 residues. The CDR3 nucleotides read TGTGCCTGGAACCGGGGCTCGAAAAACACCATATATTTT. As protein: CAWNRGSKNTIYF.

J is TRBJ2-7 and V is TRBV6-2 or TRBV6-3; a possible D gene is TRBD2 (6 bases). The CDR3 covers 19 residues. V gave up 0 bases and J gave up 6 bases, with 27 bases separating them. From germline, CDR1 is MNHEY and CDR2 SVGEGT. In DNA, the CDR3 is TGTGCCAGCAGTTACTCGGTTGCTACCGGGAGTCTTGTAGATGGCGAGCAGTACTTC. Encoded protein: CASSYSVATGSLVDGEQYF.

This clonotype is a singleton in its sample. This rearrangement joins TRBV20-1 to TRBJ1-1, with 10 bases matching TRBD1. The CDR3 totals 15 residues. Trimming at V came to 4 bases and at J to 3 bases, leaving 8 bases not matched to a gene. CDR1 DFQATT and CDR2 SNEGSKA come from the germline V gene (reference sequence). CDR3 amino acids: CSATDRGRWDTEAFF. The CDR3 bases are TGCAGTGCTACGGACAGGGGGAGATGGGACACTGAAGCTTTCTTT.

This clonotype was seen at least ten times. The genes are TRBV20-1 and TRBJ2-7; D remains ambiguous. The CDR3 runs 14 residues. V lost 4 bases to trimming and J lost 2 bases, with 15 bases between them. Germline CDR1 is DFQATT and CDR2 is SNEGSKA (reference sequence). The CDR3 DNA is TGCAGTGCTACCCCCCGGCCAAAGACCTACGAGCAGTACTTC. Its protein product is CSATPRPKTYEQYF.

As for this clonotype: The junction departs from germline at one end; a sequencing error may be responsible. The V call is TRBV27, the J call TRBJ2-7; a weak D match, TRBD2 (6 bases). There are 14 residues in the CDR3. Germline assignment: CDR1 MNHEY and CDR2 SMNVEV (reference sequence). In DNA, the CDR3 is TGTGCCAGGAGTTTTGGCGGGAACTCCTACGAGCAGTACTTC. Residues: CARSFGGNSYEQYF.

The chain combines TRBV6-2 or TRBV6-3 with TRBJ2-7; 7 bases agree with TRBD1. The trim removed 0 bases at V and 7 bases at J, leaving 12 bases unmatched. The CDR3 length is 16 residues. CDR1 is MNHEY and CDR2 is SVGEGT in the germline V gene. The chain's CDR3 is CASSYSAIRQGLEQYF. The CDR3 DNA follows: TGTGCCAGCAGTTACTCGGCCATAAGACAGGGCCTGGAGCAGTACTTC.